These 21 T cell receptor beta chains were sequenced from one sample in a study of T cells after yellow fever vaccination. Using its own MiXCR run on the 5' RACE reads, TCRdb lists one record per CDR3 protein. Of approximately 330,000 distinct CDR3 sequences listed, roughly 4.3% are singletons. The sequencing here drew on PBMCs, taken 5 days after the yellow fever booster vaccination. These receptors all stem from a man between 18 and 29 years old who received the YFV17D yellow fever vaccine.

This clonotype was recorded a few times. CDR3 amino acids: CASSVDYEQYV. The CDR3 DNA follows: TGTGCCAGCAGCGTAGACTACGAGCAGTACGTC. The chain links TRBV9 to TRBJ2-7; no definite D call. The CDR3 extends over 11 amino acids. Trimming cost V 0 bases and J 3 bases, with 1 base left between them. The germline V gene encodes CDR1 SGDLS and CDR2 YYNGEE.

There are a few counts of this clonotype. The chain employs TRBV7-6 and TRBJ1-1, with TRBD1 as a possible D gene (5 bases). Germline V gene lookup returns CDR1 SGHVS and CDR2 FNYEAQ. This CDR3 comprises 18 residues. V gave up 1 base and J gave up 11 bases, with 29 bases separating them. DNA for the CDR3: TGTGCCAGCAGCTTAGGGGACGGGATCCACTACTCCCCGAAGTTGGCTTTCTTT. Its translation is CASSLGDGIHYSPKLAFF.

This clonotype was counted between two and nine times. CDR3 sequence: CASSFQQGGTEAFF. In nucleotides, the CDR3 is TGTGCCAGCAGTTTTCAACAGGGTGGCACTGAAGCTTTCTTT. The gene calls are TRBV7-9 and TRBJ1-1; TRBD1 might be the D (6 bases). V lost 6 bases and J lost 4, with 15 bases in between. The CDR3 contains 14 residues. Germline V gene lookup returns CDR1 SEHNR and CDR2 FQNEAQ (reference sequence).

The rearrangement links TRBV6-2 or TRBV6-3 to TRBJ2-7; 10 bases are a match to TRBD2. Trimming at V came to 8 bases and at J to 5 bases, leaving 6 bases not matched to a gene. CDR1 is MNHEY and CDR2 is SVGEGT in the germline V gene. There are 13 residues in the CDR3. This CDR3 is CASGGLALHEQYF. CDR3 coding DNA: TGTGCCAGCGGGGGACTAGCGCTCCACGAGCAGTACTTC.

A few counts support this clonotype. This chain joins TRBV4-1 and TRBJ2-5; D is uncertain. The CDR3 is made up of 15 amino acids. V dropped 8 bases and J dropped 1 base, with 17 bases sitting between them. Germline V gives CDR1 MGHRA, CDR2 YSYEKL. DNA of the CDR3: TGCGCCAGCGGCCTCTCTGGGCAGCTCCAAGAGACCCAGTACTTC. Protein sequence: CASGLSGQLQETQYF.

This clonotype was counted only a few times. This chain joins TRBV6-2 or TRBV6-3 and TRBJ2-2; D is possibly TRBD2 (5 bases). Germline values: CDR1 MNHEY, CDR2 SVGEGT. Trimming stripped 2 bases from V and 7 bases from J, with 14 bases between. This CDR3 is built from 15 residues. The CDR3 coding sequence is TGTGCCAGCAGTTACCCACAAGGACTGTTCGGGGAGCTGTTTTTT. It codes for CASSYPQGLFGELFF.

In its sample, this clonotype was seen a few times. This chain joins TRBV7-6 and TRBJ1-1, with a weak D call TRBD1 (6 bases). The length of the CDR3 is 13 residues. Trimming pared 1 base from V and 6 bases from J, leaving 9 bases between. Germline V lookup: CDR1 SGHVS, CDR2 FNYEAQ. The DNA of the CDR3 is TGTGCCAGCAGCTTAGATGGGGGCTCTGAAGCTTTCTTT. Protein product: CASSLDGGSEAFF.

The table lists this clonotype with many counts. The CDR3 DNA sequence: TGCAGTGCTAGAGTGGTCGACACCTACACTGAAGCTTTCTTT. Amino acid sequence: CSARVVDTYTEAFF. The chain employs TRBV20-1 and TRBJ1-1; D ambiguous. The CDR3 extends over 14 amino acids. Germline V gene sequence: CDR1 DFQATT, CDR2 SNEGSKA (reference sequence). V dropped 1 base and J dropped 3 bases, with 12 bases sitting between them.

This clonotype has at least ten counts. The chain couples TRBV7-9 to TRBJ1-6; D unclear. Trimming pared 5 bases from V and 2 bases from J, leaving 13 bases between. The CDR3 runs to 16 residues. Per germline, CDR1 SEHNR and CDR2 FQNEAQ (reference sequence). The DNA for the CDR3 is TGTGCCAGCAGCCCCCGGCCCGGGACCTATAATTCACCCCTCCACTTT. The encoded protein is CASSPRPGTYNSPLHF.

This chain links TRBV6-5 with TRBJ1-6; D is possibly TRBD1 (6 bases). The CDR3 is made up of 16 amino acids. Trimming stripped 1 base from V and 9 bases from J, with 16 bases between. CDR1 and CDR2 (germline): MNHEY, SVGAGI. Here the CDR3 DNA reads TGTGCCAGCAGTTACTACGCGGGACACGGCGGTTCACCCCTCCACTTT. Translating it yields CASSYYAGHGGSPLHF.

This clonotype has a handful of counts. V and J are TRBV7-8 and TRBJ1-1; D not certain. With 2 bases removed from V and 2 bases from J, the gap between germline ends came to 9 bases. The CDR3 spans 14 residues. CDR1 SGHVS and CDR2 FQNEAQ come from the germline V gene. The CDR3 region is CASSLNLPNTEAFF. The CDR3 nucleotides are TGTGCCAGCAGCTTAAATCTTCCCAACACTGAAGCTTTCTTT.

This clonotype was observed at least ten times. The chain carries TRBV11-2 and TRBJ2-6; 9 bases map to TRBD1. With 4 bases clipped from V and 4 bases from J, the junction kept 5 bases outside the gene matches. CDR1 and CDR2 (germline): SGHAT, FQNNGV. This CDR3 region has 16 residues. The CDR3 sequence: CASSSGTGKGANVLTF. The CDR3 nucleotides are TGTGCCAGCAGCTCCGGGACAGGGAAAGGGGCCAACGTCCTGACTTTC.

The chain is built from TRBV9 and TRBJ2-5, with 11 bases aligning to TRBD2. This CDR3 contains 16 residues. V was clipped by 0 bases and J by 7 bases; unmatched bases: 8. Germline loops: CDR1 SGDLS, CDR2 YYNGEE. CDR3 loop: CASSVDTLAGGSTQYF. The CDR3 coding sequence is TGTGCCAGCAGCGTAGATACCCTAGCGGGGGGCTCGACCCAGTACTTC.

In this sample, this clonotype turned up many times. The chain combines TRBV7-9 with TRBJ1-2, with D possibly matching TRBD1 (5 bases). The CDR3 runs 14 residues. Trimming pared 1 base from V and 3 bases from J, leaving 9 bases between. From germline, CDR1 is SEHNR and CDR2 FQNEAQ (reference sequence). In nucleotides, the CDR3 is TGTGCCAGCAGCTTAGTTGGGACGGACTATGGCTACACCTTC. The encoded protein is CASSLVGTDYGYTF.

This clonotype was picked up a small number of times. The chain employs TRBV12-3 or TRBV12-4 and TRBJ1-2; 7 bases line up with TRBD1. J gave up 1 base and V 4 bases, and 3 bases lay outside the gene matches. The CDR3 is 14 amino acids. In DNA form, the CDR3 reads TGTGCCAGCAGTTATCGGGACAGTAACTATGGCTACACCTTC. Translated: CASSYRDSNYGYTF.

The rearrangement joins TRBV7-8 to TRBJ2-5; D is possibly TRBD1 or TRBD2 (5 bases each). Germline CDR1 and CDR2: SGHVS and FQNEAQ. V was shortened by 5 bases and J by 5 bases, with 15 bases between the two germline ends. The length of the CDR3 is 14 residues. This CDR3 is CASSHLQEEETQYF. In DNA form, the CDR3 reads TGTGCCAGCAGCCACCTACAGGAGGAGGAGACCCAGTACTTC.

This clonotype was counted at least ten times. This chain uses TRBV5-1 with TRBJ2-2, with 11 bases identical to TRBD1. V lost 1 base and J lost 6; bases outside the gene matches: 11. This CDR3 has 18 amino acids. The germline CDR1 and CDR2 sequences are SGHRS and YFSETQ. The CDR3, as DNA: TGCGCCAGCAGCTTGTATTCAGCAGGACAGGGGGCTTCCGGGGAGCTGTTTTTT. Protein: CASSLYSAGQGASGELFF.

This clonotype was recorded at least ten times. This chain connects TRBV6-4 to TRBJ2-2; no reliable D call. This CDR3 is 13 amino acids long. V lost 4 bases and J lost 4, with 7 bases in between. Per the germline V gene, CDR1 is MRHNA and CDR2 is SNTAGT. The CDR3 sequence: CASSAPSTGELFF. The CDR3 coding sequence is TGTGCCAGCAGTGCCCCGAGCACCGGGGAGCTGTTTTTT.

This clonotype was seen only a few times. The V call is TRBV7-2, the J call TRBJ2-5; possible D gene TRBD1, 6 bases. Germline V gene sequence: CDR1 SGHTA, CDR2 FQGNSA. V lost 5 bases and J 7 bases, leaving 17 bases between the germline ends. The CDR3 extends over 14 amino acids. CDR3 bases: TGTGCCAGCAGCCCAGGGGTCCCTCGGGGGACCCAGTACTTC. This translates into CASSPGVPRGTQYF.

This clonotype appeared many times. The chain has TRBV14 and TRBJ1-2; no reliable D call. V lost 0 bases and J lost 7, with 12 bases in between. The V gene's germline CDR1 is SGHDN and CDR2 FVKESK. The CDR3 has 14 residues. The CDR3 here is CASSQDGSRGGYTF. The CDR3 DNA follows: TGTGCCAGCAGCCAAGATGGGTCCCGCGGTGGCTACACCTTC.

This rearrangement joins TRBV5-1 to TRBJ2-1; D call uncertain. Trimming shortened V by 5 bases and J by 3 bases, and 9 bases separated the two germline ends. This CDR3 spans 13 amino acids. Germline-derived CDR1 and CDR2 are SGHRS and YFSETQ. The DNA for the CDR3 is TGCGCCAGCAGTCCATCTGACTACAATGAGCAGTTCTTC. This gives the protein CASSPSDYNEQFF.